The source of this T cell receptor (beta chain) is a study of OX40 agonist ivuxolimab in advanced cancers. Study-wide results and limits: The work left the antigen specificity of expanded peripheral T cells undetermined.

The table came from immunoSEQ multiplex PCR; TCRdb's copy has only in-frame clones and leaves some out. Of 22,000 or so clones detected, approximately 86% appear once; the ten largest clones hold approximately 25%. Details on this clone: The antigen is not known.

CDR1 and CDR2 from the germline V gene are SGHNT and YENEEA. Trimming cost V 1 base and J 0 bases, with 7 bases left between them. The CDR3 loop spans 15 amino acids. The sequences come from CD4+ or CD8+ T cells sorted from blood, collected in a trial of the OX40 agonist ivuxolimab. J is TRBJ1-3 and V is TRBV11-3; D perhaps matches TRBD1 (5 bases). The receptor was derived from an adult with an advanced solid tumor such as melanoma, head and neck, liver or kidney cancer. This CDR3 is CASSLGGVSGNTIYF. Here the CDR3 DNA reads TGTGCCAGCAGCTTAGGAGGGGTCTCTGGAAACACCATATATTTT.